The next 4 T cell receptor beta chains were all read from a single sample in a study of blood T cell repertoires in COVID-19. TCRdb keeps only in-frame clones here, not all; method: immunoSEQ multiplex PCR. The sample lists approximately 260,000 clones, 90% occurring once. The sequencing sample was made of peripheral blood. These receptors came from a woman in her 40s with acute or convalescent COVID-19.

CDR3 sequence (DNA): TGTGCCAGCAGTTTATCATTTAAACTAGCGGGCCAGGAGACCCAGTACTTC. It encodes CASSLSFKLAGQETQYF. V usage is TRBV28 and J usage is TRBJ2-5; 9 bases line up with TRBD2. Germline V gene data show CDR1 as MDHEN and CDR2 as SYDVKM. Trimming took 1 base from V and 5 from J; bases not matched to a gene: 11. The CDR3 spans 17 residues.

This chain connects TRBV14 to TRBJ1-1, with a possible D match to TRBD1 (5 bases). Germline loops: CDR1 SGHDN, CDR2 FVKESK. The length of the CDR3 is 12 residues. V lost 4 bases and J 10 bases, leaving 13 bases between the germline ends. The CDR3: CASSLLGLGAFF. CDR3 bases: TGTGCCAGCAGCCTCCTGGGGCTGGGAGCTTTCTTT.

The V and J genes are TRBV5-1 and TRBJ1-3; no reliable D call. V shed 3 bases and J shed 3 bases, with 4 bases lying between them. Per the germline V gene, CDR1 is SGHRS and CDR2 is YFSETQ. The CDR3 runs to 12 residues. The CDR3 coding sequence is TGCGCCAGCAGCTGGAGTGGAAACACCATATATTTT. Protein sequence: CASSWSGNTIYF.

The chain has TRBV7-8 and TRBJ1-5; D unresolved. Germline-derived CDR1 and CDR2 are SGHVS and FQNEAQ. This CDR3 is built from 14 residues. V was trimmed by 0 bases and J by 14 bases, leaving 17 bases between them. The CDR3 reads CASSLAGEAIYKHF. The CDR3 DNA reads TGTGCCAGCAGCTTAGCCGGGGAAGCAATCTACAAGCATTTT.